Given below is one T cell receptor (beta chain) in context. These data are taken from a study of T cell responses to AZD1222 COVID-19 vaccine. The data were produced by immunoSEQ multiplex PCR, yet TCRdb's version contains in-frame clones alone and is incomplete. Among about 99,000 clones listed, about 90% were seen once. Germline V CDR1 and CDR2: MNHEY, SMNVEV (reference sequence). This CDR3 is 14 amino acids long. Trimming removed 5 bases from V and 5 bases from J; junction bases left unmatched: 8. Sequencing was performed on peripheral blood, taken on day 0 of AZD1222 vaccination. The chain uses TRBV27 and TRBJ1-1, with 7 bases aligning to TRBD1. The receptor was isolated from an adult in good health. The CDR3 region has the DNA TGTGCCAGCAGTCCACTAAGACAGGGTACTGAAGCTTTCTTT. This translates into CASSPLRQGTEAFF.